Listed here is a single T cell receptor beta chain. Its antigen is unidentified. Multiplex PCR with 32 V and 13 J primers amplified TCR beta CDR3. TCRdb analysed the multiplex PCR reads with MiXCR anew, one entry per CDR3 protein. The table records some 10,000 distinct CDR3 sequences, 25% to 35% of them present only once. These data are taken from a study of immune heterogeneity within non-small cell lung tumors. As for the study in general: Several squamous cell carcinomas, some eleven non-squamous carcinomas and 1 not otherwise specified made up the tumors.

Findings and caveats of the study: Recurrence of identical dominant CDR3 beta clonotypes was observed across intrapatient tumor sites, concomitant with site-unique high-frequency clones.

Bulk tumor genomic DNA, about 600 ng per sample, was the template. Biopsies, several per primary tumor and spaced far apart, were collected during surgery. Their non-small cell lung cancer was newly diagnosed and untreated, and the patients underwent curative surgery. Curative-intent surgery was being performed on the donors, who were patients newly diagnosed with non-small cell lung cancer. Germline V CDR1 and CDR2: MRHNA, SNTAGT. This CDR3 has 15 residues. J was trimmed by 2 bases and V by 2 bases; bases with no gene match: 2. The clonotype was recovered from a woman between 55 and 75 years old with non-small cell lung cancer. The chain links TRBV6-4 to TRBJ2-1, with 8 bases matching TRBD2. Sequencing was done on a sample of lung tumor tissue. The CDR3 DNA follows: TGTGCCAGCAGTGACACTAGCGGAGCCTACAATGAGCAGTTCTTC. Amino acid sequence: CASSDTSGAYNEQFF.